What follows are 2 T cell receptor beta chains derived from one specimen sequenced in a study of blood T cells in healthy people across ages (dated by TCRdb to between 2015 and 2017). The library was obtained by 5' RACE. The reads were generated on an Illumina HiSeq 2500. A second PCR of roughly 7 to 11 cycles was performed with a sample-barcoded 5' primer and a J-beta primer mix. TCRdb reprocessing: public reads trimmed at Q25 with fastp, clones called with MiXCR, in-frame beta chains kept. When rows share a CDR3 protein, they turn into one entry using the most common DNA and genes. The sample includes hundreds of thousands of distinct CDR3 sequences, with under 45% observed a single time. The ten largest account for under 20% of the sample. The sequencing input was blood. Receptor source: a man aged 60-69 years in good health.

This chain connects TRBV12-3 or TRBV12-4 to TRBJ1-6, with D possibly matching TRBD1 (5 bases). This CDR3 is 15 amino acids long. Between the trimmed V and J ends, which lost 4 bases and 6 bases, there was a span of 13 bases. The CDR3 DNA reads TGTGCCAGCAGTTCTATGGGGCAGATTAATTCACCCCTCCACTTT. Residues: CASSSMGQINSPLHF.

The CDR3 DNA follows: TGTGCCAGCAGTGGGACACTTTCTGGGGCCAACGTCCTGACTTTC. Translated, it gives CASSGTLSGANVLTF. This chain links TRBV2 with TRBJ2-6; weak D call: TRBD1 (5 bases). Trimming cost V 4 bases and J 1 base, with 8 bases left between them. Germline V gives CDR1 SNHLY, CDR2 FYNNEI. This CDR3 is built from 15 residues.